The 6 T cell receptor beta chains below were found in one sample sequenced in a study of CD8+CD57+ T cells in acquired aplastic anemia. Template material for TCR beta VDJ and CDR3 profiling consisted of genomic DNA. TCRdb ran MiXCR on the reads and lists one entry per CDR3 protein. The table lists 180,000 or so distinct CDR3 sequences, over 40% of them singletons, with about 1.7% in the top ten. By flow cytometry, patients selected for sequencing had shown an expansion of CD8+CD57+ cells. Specimen: sorted CD4+, CD8+, or CD8+CD57+ T cells (not recorded which) from PBMCs. All receptors derive from a human donor with aplastic anemia.

The CDR3: CASSVSGSTDTQYF. In DNA form, the CDR3 reads TGTGCCAGCAGCGTTAGCGGAAGCACAGATACGCAGTATTTT. The rearrangement links TRBV7-4 to TRBJ2-3, with D perhaps TRBD2 (6 bases). The CDR3 is 14 residues long. Looked up from germline, CDR1 is SGHVT and CDR2 is SQSDAQ. Trimming pared 5 bases from V and 0 bases from J, leaving 9 bases between.

The V gene is TRBV25-1, the J gene TRBJ2-1; unclear D gene. CDR1 and CDR2 from the germline V gene are MGHDK and SYGVNS. Trimming shortened V by 5 bases and J by 4 bases, and 6 bases separated the two germline ends. The CDR3 extends over 12 amino acids. CDR3 amino acids: CASSHQYNEQFF. In nucleotides, the CDR3 is TGTGCCAGCAGTCACCAATACAATGAGCAGTTCTTC. The full variable domain, rest sourced from reference TRBV25-1 and TRBJ2-1, is EADIYQTPRYLVIGTGKKITLECSQTMGHDKMYWYQQDPGMELHLIHYSYGVNSTEKGDLSSESTVSRIRTEHFPLTLESARPSHTSQYLCASSHQYNEQFFGPGTRLTVL.

The genes are TRBV20-1 and TRBJ2-7; D remains ambiguous. V gave up 7 bases and J gave up 0 bases, with 13 bases separating them. Germline V CDR1 and CDR2: DFQATT, SNEGSKA (reference sequence). This CDR3 has 13 residues. CDR3 DNA sequence: TGCAGTGTCTCCGGCATGAGCTCCTACGAGCAGTACTTC. Encoded protein: CSVSGMSSYEQYF.

This clonotype was observed many times. This rearrangement joins TRBV24-1 to TRBJ2-7; tentatively, D is TRBD1 (6 bases). The CDR3 is made up of 16 amino acids. The germline gives CDR1 KGHDR, CDR2 SFDVKD. Trimming took off 4 bases at V and 6 bases at J, with 21 bases between the two ends. CDR3 sequence (DNA): TGTGCCACCAGTGACACACCGGGAAAAAGGGGGATCGAGCAGTACTTC. Residues: CATSDTPGKRGIEQYF.

The chain combines TRBV29-1 with TRBJ1-4; possibly TRBD1 for D (5 bases). The CDR3 contains 14 residues. Germline assignment: CDR1 SQVTM and CDR2 ANQGSEA. V lost 1 base and J lost 7, with 13 bases in between. CDR3 coding DNA: TGCAGCGTTGAAGTTTGGGGCGGGAGTGAAAAACTGTTTTTT. Amino acid sequence: CSVEVWGGSEKLFF.

The J gene is TRBJ2-5, the V gene TRBV20-1, with unresolved D. The V end lost 6 bases, the J end lost 5 bases, and 7 bases lay between the germline ends. There are 10 residues in the CDR3. The germline CDR1 and CDR2 sequences are DFQATT and SNEGSKA (reference sequence). CDR3 in amino acids: CSASHETQYF. The CDR3 DNA sequence: TGCAGTGCCTCCCACGAGACCCAGTACTTC.